This T cell receptor beta chain was observed in a study of cytomegalovirus exposure and HLA in healthy donors. The study's findings and limits: It was confirmed in vitro that three of the CMV-associated chains were specific for CMV antigens.

The primer mix had 60 Vbeta and 13 Jbeta primers. TCRdb's copy holds only in-frame clones and misses some; the assay was immunoSEQ multiplex PCR. The data hold about 96,000 clones, with approximately 79% observed a single time. With regard to this clone: Its antigen remains unknown.

Sequenced input: PBMCs. The TCR comes from a man aged 25-45 years in good health and CMV-seronegative.

DNA of the CDR3: TGCGCCAGCAGCCAAGATCGATCCTATTACGAGCAGTACTTC. This translates into CASSQDRSYYEQYF. The rearrangement joins TRBV4-1 to TRBJ2-7; D unclear. CDR1 is MGHRA, CDR2 YSYEKL, per germline. The CDR3 is 14 amino acids. Trimming cost V 0 bases and J 4 bases, with 10 bases left between them.